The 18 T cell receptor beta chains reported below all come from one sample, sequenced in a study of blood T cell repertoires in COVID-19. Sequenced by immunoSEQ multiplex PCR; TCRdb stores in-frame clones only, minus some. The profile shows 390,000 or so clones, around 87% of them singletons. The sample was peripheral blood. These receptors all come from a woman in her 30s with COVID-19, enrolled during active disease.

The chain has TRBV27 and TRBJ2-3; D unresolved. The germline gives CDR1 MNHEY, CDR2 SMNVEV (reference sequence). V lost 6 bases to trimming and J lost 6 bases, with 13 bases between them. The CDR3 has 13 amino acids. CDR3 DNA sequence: TGTGCCAGCAGGGGCACCTTAAAGGATACGCAGTATTTT. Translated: CASRGTLKDTQYF.

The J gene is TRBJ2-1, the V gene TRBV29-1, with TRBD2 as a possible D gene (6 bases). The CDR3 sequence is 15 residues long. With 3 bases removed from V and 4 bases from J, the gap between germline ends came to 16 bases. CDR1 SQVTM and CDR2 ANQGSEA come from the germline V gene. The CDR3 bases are TGCAGCGTTGAGAATTGGGGGGACGTATACAATGAGCAGTTCTTC. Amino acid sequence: CSVENWGDVYNEQFF.

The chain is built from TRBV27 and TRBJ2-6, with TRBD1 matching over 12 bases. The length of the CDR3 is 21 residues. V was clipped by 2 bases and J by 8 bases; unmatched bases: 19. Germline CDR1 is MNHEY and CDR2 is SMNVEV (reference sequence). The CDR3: CASSLIIPGQGAYFLPNVLTF. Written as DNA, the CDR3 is TGTGCCAGCAGTTTAATCATACCGGGACAGGGGGCGTATTTTCTGCCCAACGTCCTGACTTTC.

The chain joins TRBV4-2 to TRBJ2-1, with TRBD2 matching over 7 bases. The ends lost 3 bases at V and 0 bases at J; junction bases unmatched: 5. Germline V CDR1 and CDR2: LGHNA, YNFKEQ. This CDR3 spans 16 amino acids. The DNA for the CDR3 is TGTGCCAGCAGCCATCTAGCGGAAAGCTCCTACAATGAGCAGTTCTTC. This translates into CASSHLAESSYNEQFF.

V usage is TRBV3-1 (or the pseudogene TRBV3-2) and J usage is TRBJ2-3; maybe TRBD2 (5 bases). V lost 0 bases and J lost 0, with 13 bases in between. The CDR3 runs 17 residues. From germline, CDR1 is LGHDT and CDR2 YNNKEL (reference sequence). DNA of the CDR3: TGTGCCAGCAGCCAAGAGAAGGGCGGACTTAGCACAGATACGCAGTATTTT. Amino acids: CASSQEKGGLSTDTQYF.

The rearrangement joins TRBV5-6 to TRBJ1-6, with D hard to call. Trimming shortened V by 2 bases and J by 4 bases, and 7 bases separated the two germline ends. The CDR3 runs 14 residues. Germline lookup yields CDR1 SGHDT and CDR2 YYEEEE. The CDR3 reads CASSFRTYNSPLHF. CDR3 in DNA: TGTGCCAGCAGCTTCCGGACTTATAATTCACCCCTCCACTTT.

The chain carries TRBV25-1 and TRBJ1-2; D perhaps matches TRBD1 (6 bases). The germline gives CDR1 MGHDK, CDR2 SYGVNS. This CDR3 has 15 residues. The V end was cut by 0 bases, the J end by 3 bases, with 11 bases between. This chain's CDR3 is CASSEYGSGDYGYTF. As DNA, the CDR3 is TGTGCCAGCAGTGAATATGGGTCAGGGGACTATGGCTACACCTTC.

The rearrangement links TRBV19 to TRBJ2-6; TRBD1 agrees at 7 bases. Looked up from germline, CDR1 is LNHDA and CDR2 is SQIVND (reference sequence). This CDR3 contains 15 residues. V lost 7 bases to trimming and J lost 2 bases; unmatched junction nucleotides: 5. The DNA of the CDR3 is TGTGCCAGTACCCTACAGGGGCCTGGGGCCAACGTCCTGACTTTC. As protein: CASTLQGPGANVLTF.

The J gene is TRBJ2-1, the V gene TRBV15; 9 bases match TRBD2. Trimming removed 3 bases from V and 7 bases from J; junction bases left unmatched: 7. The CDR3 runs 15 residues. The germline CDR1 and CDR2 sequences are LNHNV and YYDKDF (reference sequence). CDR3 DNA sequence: TGTGCCACCAGCAGGGTTAGCGGGAGTTCAAATGAGCAGTTCTTC. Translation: CATSRVSGSSNEQFF.

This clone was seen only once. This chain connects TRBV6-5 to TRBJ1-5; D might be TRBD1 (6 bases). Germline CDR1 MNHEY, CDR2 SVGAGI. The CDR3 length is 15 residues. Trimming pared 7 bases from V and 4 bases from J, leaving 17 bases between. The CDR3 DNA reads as TGTGCCAGCAATCGAATGGGGCAGGGGAATCAGCCCCAGCATTTT. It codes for CASNRMGQGNQPQHF.

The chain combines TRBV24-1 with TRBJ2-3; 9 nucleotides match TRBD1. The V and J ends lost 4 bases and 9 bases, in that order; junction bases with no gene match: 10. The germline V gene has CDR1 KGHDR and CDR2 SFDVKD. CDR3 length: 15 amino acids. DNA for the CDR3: TGTGCCACCAGTGACCCCACCCCCGGGACAGGGACGCAGTATTTT. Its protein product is CATSDPTPGTGTQYF.

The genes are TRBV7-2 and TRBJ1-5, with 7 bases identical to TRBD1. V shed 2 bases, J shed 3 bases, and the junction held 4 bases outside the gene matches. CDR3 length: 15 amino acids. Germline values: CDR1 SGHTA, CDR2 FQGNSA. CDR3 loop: CASSLSGGTNQPQHF. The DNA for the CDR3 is TGTGCCAGCAGCTTATCAGGGGGAACCAATCAGCCCCAGCATTTT. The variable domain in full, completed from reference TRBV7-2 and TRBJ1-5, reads GAGVSQSPSNKVTEKGKDVELRCDPISGHTALYWYRQSLGQGLEFLIYFQGNSAPDKSGLPSDRFSAERTGGSVSTLTIQRTQQEDSAVYLCASSLSGGTNQPQHFGDGTRLSIL.

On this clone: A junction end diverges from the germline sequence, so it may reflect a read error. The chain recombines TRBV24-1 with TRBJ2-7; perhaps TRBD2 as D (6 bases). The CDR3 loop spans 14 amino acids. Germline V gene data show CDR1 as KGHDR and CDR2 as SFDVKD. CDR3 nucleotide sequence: TGTGCCACCAGTGATCGGGACGGGAGCTACGCGCAGTACTTC. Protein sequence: CATSDRDGSYAQYF.

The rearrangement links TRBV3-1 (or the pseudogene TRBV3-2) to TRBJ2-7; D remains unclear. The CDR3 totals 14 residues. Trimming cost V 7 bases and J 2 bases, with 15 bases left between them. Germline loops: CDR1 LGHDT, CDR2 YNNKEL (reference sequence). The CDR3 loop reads CASTETVAAYEQYF. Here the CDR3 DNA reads TGTGCCAGCACCGAAACGGTTGCCGCCTACGAGCAGTACTTC.

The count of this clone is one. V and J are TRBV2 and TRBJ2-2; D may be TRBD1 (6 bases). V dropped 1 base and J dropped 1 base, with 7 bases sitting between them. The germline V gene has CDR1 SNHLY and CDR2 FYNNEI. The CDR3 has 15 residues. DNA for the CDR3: TGTGCCAGCAGTGAAGAACAGGGGAACACCGGGGAGCTGTTTTTT. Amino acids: CASSEEQGNTGELFF.

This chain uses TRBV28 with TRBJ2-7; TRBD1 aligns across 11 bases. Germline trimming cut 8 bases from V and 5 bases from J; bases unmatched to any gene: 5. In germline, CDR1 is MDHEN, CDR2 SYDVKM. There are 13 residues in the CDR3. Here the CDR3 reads CASEDRGQNEQYF. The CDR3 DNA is TGTGCCAGCGAGGACAGGGGGCAGAACGAGCAGTACTTC.

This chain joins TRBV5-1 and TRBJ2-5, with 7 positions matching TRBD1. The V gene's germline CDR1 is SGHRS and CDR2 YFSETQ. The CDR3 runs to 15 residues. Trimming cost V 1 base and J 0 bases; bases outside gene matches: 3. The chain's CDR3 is CASSLYRGNQETQYF. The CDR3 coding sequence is TGCGCCAGCAGCTTGTACAGGGGCAACCAAGAGACCCAGTACTTC.

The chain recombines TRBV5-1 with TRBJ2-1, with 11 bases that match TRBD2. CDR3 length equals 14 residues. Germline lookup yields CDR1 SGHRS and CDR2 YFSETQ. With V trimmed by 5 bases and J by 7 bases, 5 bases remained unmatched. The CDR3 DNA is TGCGCCAGCAGGGGACTAGCGGACCATAATGAGCAGTTCTTC. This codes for CASRGLADHNEQFF.